These 23 T cell receptor beta chains were sequenced from one sample in a study of blood T cells in healthy people across ages (dated by TCRdb to 2014 to 2015). Library preparation employed 5' RACE. A second PCR of roughly 6 to 12 cycles was performed with a sample-barcoded 5' primer and a J-beta primer mix. TCRdb reworked the public reads: Q25 trimming with fastp, MiXCR clone assembly, productive beta chains retained. Rows with a matching CDR3 protein are joined into one entry that keeps the most common DNA and genes. For this sample there are some 1.8 million distinct CDR3 sequences; roughly two fifths appear just once. The top ten clonotypes cover about 21% of the sample. The specimen sequenced was blood. These receptors were collected from a human donor in good health.

The gene calls are TRBV10-3 and TRBJ2-1, with TRBD1 matching 9 bases. The CDR3 covers 17 residues. Germline V lookup: CDR1 ENHRY, CDR2 SYGVKD. V gave up 7 bases and J gave up 4 bases; unmatched junction bases: 14. This chain's CDR3 is CAIMETTGGGRYNEQFF. DNA for the CDR3: TGTGCCATCATGGAAACGACAGGGGGGGGGAGATACAATGAGCAGTTCTTC.

This clonotype has more than one count but fewer than ten. CDR3 loop: CASSLVSDSETQYF. DNA of the CDR3: TGTGCCAGCAGCTTAGTTTCGGATTCAGAGACCCAGTACTTC. The rearrangement links TRBV7-9 to TRBJ2-5; no clear D gene. The CDR3 spans 14 residues. The germline V gene encodes CDR1 SEHNR and CDR2 FQNEAQ (reference sequence). The V gene lost 1 base and the J gene lost 4 bases, with 10 bases spanning the gap.

The V and J genes are TRBV15 and TRBJ1-2; tentative D call: TRBD1 (5 bases). V gave up 3 bases and J gave up 5 bases, with 10 bases separating them. The CDR3 runs to 13 residues. Per germline, CDR1 LNHNV and CDR2 YYDKDF (reference sequence). CDR3 DNA: TGTGCCACCAGCAGGGGGGTTAGGTATGGCTACACCTTC. Translated, it gives CATSRGVRYGYTF.

The CDR3, as DNA: TGCGCCAGCAGCCGACGGCGAGATGTGGAATCTGGCTACACCTTC. Translating it yields CASSRRRDVESGYTF. V usage is TRBV4-3 and J usage is TRBJ1-2; D unresolved. This CDR3 is built from 15 residues. Trimming stripped 4 bases from V and 7 bases from J, with 19 bases between. Germline CDR1 is LGHNA and CDR2 is YSLEER.

This chain connects TRBV28 to TRBJ2-1; 9 bases map to TRBD1. V lost 10 bases to trimming and J lost 0 bases; unmatched junction nucleotides: 7. From germline, CDR1 is MDHEN and CDR2 SYDVKM. This CDR3 is built from 15 residues. The CDR3 sequence is CANTLTGGSYNEQFF. CDR3 DNA sequence: TGTGCCAACACCCTGACAGGGGGCTCCTACAATGAGCAGTTCTTC.

This sequence joins TRBV12-3 or TRBV12-4 and TRBJ2-6; D remains ambiguous. Trimming pared 8 bases from V and 4 bases from J, leaving 21 bases between. The CDR3 loop spans 17 amino acids. The CDR3 region has the DNA TGTGCCAGCTCATCATCGTCGGTGGAGTTCGGGGCCAACGTCCTGACTTTC. Its protein is CASSSSSVEFGANVLTF.

The V and J genes are TRBV6-5 and TRBJ2-1; 11 positions match TRBD1. Trimming took 0 bases from V and 8 from J; bases not matched to a gene: 12. Germline V lookup: CDR1 MNHEY, CDR2 SVGAGI. The CDR3 runs 18 residues. DNA of the CDR3: TGTGCCAGCAGTTACTCGCATATTAAGGACAGGGGGCTGGATGAGCAGTTCTTC. As protein: CASSYSHIKDRGLDEQFF.

This clonotype was picked up many times. One end of the junction fails to match germline, which may point to a read error. This chain joins TRBV12-3 or TRBV12-4 and TRBJ2-3; D might be TRBD2 (6 bases). The CDR3 is 16 amino acids. The CDR3 spells CASSLGGGLSTDTQYF. In nucleotides, the CDR3 is TGCGCCAGCAGCTTGGGTGGAGGGCTAAGCACAGATACGCAGTATTTT.

The V call is TRBV29-1, the J call TRBJ1-2; 7 bases are shared with TRBD1. The ends lost 7 bases at V and 8 bases at J; junction bases unmatched: 10. CDR3 length equals 12 residues. The germline V gene encodes CDR1 SQVTM and CDR2 ANQGSEA. CDR3 loop: CSGQDREWGYTF. For the CDR3, the DNA is TGCAGCGGCCAAGACAGGGAGTGGGGCTACACCTTC.

This sequence joins TRBV7-8 and TRBJ2-2; a possible D gene is TRBD1 (5 bases). The CDR3 runs to 13 residues. Deletions cut 4 bases from V and 7 bases from J, with 10 bases between. Germline CDR1 and CDR2: SGHVS and FQNEAQ. As DNA, the CDR3 is TGTGCCAGCAGCTGGGGCGGTGACGGGGAGCTGTTTTTT. Translated: CASSWGGDGELFF.

A few counts support this clonotype. The chain uses TRBV27 and TRBJ2-3; D is possibly TRBD2 (5 bases). CDR1 and CDR2 from the germline V gene are MNHEY and SMNVEV (reference sequence). Trimming left V 10 bases short and J 6 bases short, with 26 bases between. There are 16 residues in the CDR3. The CDR3 bases are TGTGCCACCACTCCCCTATTAGTATTCGGGGTGGATACGCAGTATTTT. Its translation: CATTPLLVFGVDTQYF.

The chain combines TRBV3-1 with TRBJ2-4; a weak D match, TRBD1 (5 bases). The J call may not be correct, given that the DNA end is closer to TRBJ2-7. There are 14 residues in the CDR3. Germline CDR1 is LGHDT and CDR2 is YNNKEL (reference sequence). The CDR3 DNA reads as TGTGCCAGCAGACCTCGACAGTATTCCTACGAGCAGTACTTC. This gives the protein CASRPRQYSYEQYF.

V usage is TRBV7-2 and J usage is TRBJ1-4; unclear D gene. The CDR3 runs 14 residues. Germline V gene data show CDR1 as SGHTA and CDR2 as FQGNSA. The V and J ends lost 5 bases and 4 bases respectively, with 11 bases between them. CDR3 sequence: CASSPDGFNEKLFF. The CDR3 DNA reads as TGTGCCAGCAGCCCTGACGGTTTTAATGAAAAACTGTTTTTT. The full variable domain, in which reference TRBV7-2 and TRBJ1-4 provide the parts outside the CDR3, is GAGVSQSPSNKVTEKGKDVELRCDPISGHTALYWYRQSLGQGLEFLIYFQGNSAPDKSGLPSDRFSAERTGGSVSTLTIQRTQQEDSAVYLCASSPDGFNEKLFFGSGTQLSVL.

This clonotype was detected a few times. The chain joins TRBV4-3 to TRBJ2-3, with D perhaps TRBD1 (6 bases). Trimming took off 4 bases at V and 1 base at J, with 18 bases between the two ends. Germline CDR1 is LGHNA and CDR2 is YSLEER. The CDR3 length is 17 residues. CDR3 sequence reads: CASSRDTVKGGTDTQYF. The DNA for the CDR3 is TGCGCCAGCAGCCGTGACACCGTTAAGGGGGGCACAGATACGCAGTATTTT.

This clonotype was found a few times. The chain is built from TRBV27 and TRBJ1-1; possibly TRBD1 for D (5 bases). The CDR3 has 13 amino acids. The germline gives CDR1 MNHEY, CDR2 SMNVEV (reference sequence). With 6 bases removed from V and 4 bases from J, the gap between germline ends came to 12 bases. The CDR3 region has the DNA TGTGCCAGCAGGCGGGGCGGGGTCACTGAAGCTTTCTTT. Translating gives CASRRGGVTEAFF.

CDR3 in DNA: TGTGCCAGCAGCGCTATGGGGACAGGGAACACTGAAGCTTTCTTT. Translating gives CASSAMGTGNTEAFF. V and J are TRBV9 and TRBJ1-1; 8 nucleotides agree with TRBD1. CDR1 and CDR2 (germline): SGDLS, YYNGEE. The CDR3 length is 15 residues. J gave up 1 base and V 3 bases, and 5 bases lay outside the gene matches. The variable domain in full, with the rest retrieved from reference TRBV9 and TRBJ1-1, is DSGVTQTPKHLITATGQRVTLRCSPRSGDLSVYWYQQSLDQGLQFLIQYYNGEERAKGNILERFSAQQFPDLHSELNLSSLELGDSALYFCASSAMGTGNTEAFFGQGTRLTVV.

In this sample, this clonotype turned up a few times. The gene calls are TRBV5-6 and TRBJ1-1; D gene ambiguous. Germline values: CDR1 SGHDT, CDR2 YYEEEE. V was pared by 1 base and J by 0 bases, with 13 bases between. There are 16 residues in the CDR3. The CDR3 sequence is CASSLLLAVMNTEAFF. CDR3 nucleotides: TGTGCCAGCAGCTTGCTTTTGGCCGTAATGAACACTGAAGCTTTCTTT. The complete variable domain, with remaining parts taken from reference TRBV5-6 and TRBJ1-1, reads DAGVTQSPTHLIKTRGQQVTLRCSPKSGHDTVSWYQQALGQGPQFIFQYYEEEERQRGNFPDRFSGHQFPNYSSELNVNALLLGDSALYLCASSLLLAVMNTEAFFGQGTRLTVV.

Concerning this clonotype itself: A read error may account for a junction end that differs from germline. The J gene is TRBJ2-3, the V gene TRBV9, with D perhaps matching TRBD2 (5 bases). The CDR3 consists of 14 residues. Looked up from germline, CDR1 is SGDLS and CDR2 is YYNGEE. In nucleotides, the CDR3 is TGTGCCAGCAGCGTATTTAGTCGGGGAGATACGCAGGATTTT. It translates to CASSVFSRGDTQDF.

The rearrangement joins TRBV9 to TRBJ1-1; D possibly corresponds to TRBD1 (5 bases). V lost 4 bases and J 4 bases, leaving 20 bases between the germline ends. The germline CDR1 and CDR2 sequences are SGDLS and YYNGEE. This CDR3 region has 16 residues. CDR3 loop: CASSPRGGGYGTEAFF. The CDR3 nucleotides read TGTGCCAGCAGCCCCCGGGGCGGGGGGTACGGCACTGAAGCTTTCTTT.

This clonotype was recorded once. One end of the junction fails to match germline, which may point to a read error. This CDR3 reads CASSLERRYEKLFF. The CDR3 DNA follows: TGTGCCAGCAGTTTGGAGCGGAGGTACGAAAAGCTGTTTTTT. The chain recombines TRBV12-3 or TRBV12-4 with TRBJ1-4; D ambiguous. CDR3 size: 14 residues.

This rearrangement joins TRBV6-5 to TRBJ1-1; D is possibly TRBD1 (6 bases). The germline gives CDR1 MNHEY, CDR2 SVGAGI. Trimming took 6 bases from V and 10 from J, leaving 18 bases between them. This CDR3 region has 13 residues. The CDR3 nucleotides read TGTGCCAGCAGCTCCTTTATGGGGGCGTCAGCTTTCTTT. The encoded protein is CASSSFMGASAFF.

The chain carries TRBV20-1 and TRBJ2-4, with 7 bases aligning to TRBD2. The germline V gene encodes CDR1 DFQATT and CDR2 SNEGSKA (reference sequence). Trimming took 3 bases from V and 13 from J; bases not matched to a gene: 12. The CDR3 runs 13 residues. This chain's CDR3 is CSARTSRGNEQYF. In DNA, the CDR3 is TGCAGTGCTAGGACTAGCCGCGGCAATGAGCAGTACTTC.

This clonotype was seen a few times. The V and J genes are TRBV4-3 and TRBJ1-1; the D gene is possibly TRBD1 (5 bases). Germline V gene sequence: CDR1 LGHNA, CDR2 YSLEER. The ends were cut back, 0 bases at V and 5 bases at J, with 19 bases in the middle. This CDR3 is 17 amino acids long. In nucleotides, the CDR3 is TGCGCCAGCAGCCAAGATGGGGTGGGTGAGGGGAGGACTGAAGCTTTCTTT. It yields the protein CASSQDGVGEGRTEAFF.